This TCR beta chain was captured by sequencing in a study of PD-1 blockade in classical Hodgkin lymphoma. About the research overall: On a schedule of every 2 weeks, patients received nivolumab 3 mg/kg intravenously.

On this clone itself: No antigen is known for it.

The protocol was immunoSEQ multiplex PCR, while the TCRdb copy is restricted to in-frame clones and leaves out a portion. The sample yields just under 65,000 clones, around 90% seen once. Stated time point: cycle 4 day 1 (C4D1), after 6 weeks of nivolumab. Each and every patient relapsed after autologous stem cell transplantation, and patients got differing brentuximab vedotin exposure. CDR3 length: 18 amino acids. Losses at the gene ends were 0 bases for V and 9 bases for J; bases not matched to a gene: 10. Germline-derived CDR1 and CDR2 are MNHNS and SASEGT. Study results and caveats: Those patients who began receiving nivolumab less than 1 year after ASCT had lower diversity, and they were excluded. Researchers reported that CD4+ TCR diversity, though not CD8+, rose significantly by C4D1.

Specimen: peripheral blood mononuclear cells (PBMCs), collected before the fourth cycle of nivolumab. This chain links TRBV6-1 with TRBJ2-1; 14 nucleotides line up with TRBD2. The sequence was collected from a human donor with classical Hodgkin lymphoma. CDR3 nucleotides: TGTGCCAGCAGTGAAGCTTCTCTGGGACTAGCGGGGGAGGGTGAGCAGTTCTTC. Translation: CASSEASLGLAGEGEQFF.